The entry below describes one TCR beta chain. This clonotype was detected ten times or more. It has no known antigen specificity. The record has no base qualities; no much larger clone is one base away. The data were obtained in a study of identical twins (dated by TCRdb to 2016 to 2017). Study-wide context: To test whether fetal clonotypes persist, this study deep-sequenced TCR alpha and beta repertoires from monozygotic twins, from unrelated adults of various ages, and from cord blood. To rule out contamination, replicate twin experiments were performed at different times with different library preparation protocols.

Only healthy Caucasian donors were included. The twin cohort consisted of three pairs of female monozygotic twins, all aged about 18 to 29 years. Positive isolation kits from Invitrogen were used to isolate the CD4+ and CD8+ T cell populations. Trimmed from V: 6 bases; trimmed from J: 0 bases; junction bases lacking a gene match: 6. The germline V gene yields MDHEN for CDR1 and SYDVKM for CDR2. From its cysteine to its phenylalanine, the CDR3 spans 16 amino acids. Only the CDR3 portion is preserved as DNA: 48 bases, with reading frame beginning at the first base. Overall results and qualifications from the work: Compared with coincidental sharing between unrelated individuals, out-of-frame TCR alpha sequences shared between twins showed an excess of sequences with low generation probability. Zero-insertion analyses could be partly confounded by invariant T cells such as MAIT and iNKT, though diverse VJ usage argued against such confounding for most clonotypes. Recombination models systematically underestimated out-of-frame TCR alpha sharing in monozygotic twins but agreed with sharing between unrelated individuals. Abundant cord blood beta clonotypes carried fewer insertions; young adult naive repertoires showed a weaker similar trend, while memory repertoires showed none. Because the same donors could not be followed over many years, the conclusions depended on cross-sectional statistical analysis. Excess twin sharing in beta out-of-frame sequences was weaker because fewer shared sequences lowered the signal-to-noise ratio.

Library preparation used 5' RACE. Sequencing instrument: Illumina HiSeq 2000. A universal primer binding site was added through template switching, and the final cDNA carried a unique molecular identifier so that TCR cDNA molecules could be counted accurately. Specific primers in the conserved constant-segment region were used to synthesize first-strand cDNA for TCR alpha and beta chains. To control for contamination, every cDNA library carried two barcodes: a SMART-Mk sample barcode plus Illumina barcodes. TruSeq adapter sequences, together with Illumina sample barcodes, were added in two successive PCR steps. The Illumina HiSeq platform was used with custom primers to sequence TCR alpha and beta cDNA libraries. Under the source paper's analysis protocol: MiGEC processed the raw reads to extract unique molecular identifiers, while MiXCR was used to determine the CDR3 positions. Recombination models were inferred per individual with the repgenHMM and IGoR tools using an EM algorithm. Shared clonotypes were analyzed with the tcR package in R, and sharing was normalized by the product of cloneset sizes. To study raw recombination without the effects of thymic and clonal selection, out-of-frame nonproductive sequences were analyzed. The public reads were quality trimmed at Q25 with fastp and then assembled into clones with MiXCR by TCRdb, keeping productive beta chains. Rows are combined by CDR3 protein, so each entry shows the most common genes and DNA. TCRdb, not the original authors, processed these V and J calls. The sample table shows roughly 260,000 distinct CDR3 sequences, and around 7.6% are seen once. The top ten hold roughly 5.4% of the sample.

The data also belong to a second study, concerning yellow fever vaccine responses in identical twins. Per that second paper: The authors reported that the T cell response to vaccination in identical twins appeared partly convergent and partly personalized. In the study, vaccine-responding T cell clones were precisely tracked in identical twins.

Sequencing was performed on CD8+ T cells sorted from blood. The rearrangement combines TRBV28 with TRBJ2-3; TRBD2 agrees with 10 junctional bases. This clonotype was obtained from a woman under 30 in good health. The CDR3 protein is CASSIRLAGSTDTQYF. The DNA sequence follows: TGTGCCAGCAGCATAAGACTAGCGGGTAGCACAGATACGCAGTATTTT.